Here is one TCR beta chain with its context. The germline V gene has CDR1 MDHEN and CDR2 SYDVKM. CDR3 length: 13 residues. V gave up 6 bases and J gave up 6 bases, with 15 bases separating them. TCRdb's table, derived via immunoSEQ multiplex PCR, lists solely in-frame clones and lacks some. Here the sample spans 60,000 to 70,000 clones, roughly 91% being singletons. The entry originates in a study of T cell changes during pregnancy in multiple sclerosis. The source material was peripheral blood, sampled in the third trimester of pregnancy. The V call is TRBV28, the J call TRBJ2-7, with D tentatively TRBD2 (5 bases). The TCR sequence derives from a female donor in good health, enrolled as a control in a pregnancy study. The CDR3 DNA is TGTGCCAGCAGAGCAACTAGAGCTCGCGAGCAGTACTTC. As protein: CASRATRAREQYF.